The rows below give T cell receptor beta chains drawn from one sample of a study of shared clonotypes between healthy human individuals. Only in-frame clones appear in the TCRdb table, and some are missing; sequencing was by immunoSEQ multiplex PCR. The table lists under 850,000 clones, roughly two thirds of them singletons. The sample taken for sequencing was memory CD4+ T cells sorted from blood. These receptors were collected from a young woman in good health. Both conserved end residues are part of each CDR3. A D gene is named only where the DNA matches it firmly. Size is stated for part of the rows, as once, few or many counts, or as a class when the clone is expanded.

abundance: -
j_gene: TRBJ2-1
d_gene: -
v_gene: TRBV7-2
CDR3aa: CASSLGGNRDEQFF
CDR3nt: TGTGCCAGCAGCTTAGGGGGGAATCGGGACGAGCAGTTCTTC

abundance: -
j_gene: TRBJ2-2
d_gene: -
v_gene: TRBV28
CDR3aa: CASSLESPGELFF
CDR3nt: TGTGCCAGCAGTTTAGAGTCTCCAGGGGAGCTGTTTTTT

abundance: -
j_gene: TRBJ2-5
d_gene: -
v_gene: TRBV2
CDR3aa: CASSDGLVLETQYF
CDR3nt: TGTGCCAGCAGTGATGGCCTAGTGTTGGAGACCCAGTACTTC

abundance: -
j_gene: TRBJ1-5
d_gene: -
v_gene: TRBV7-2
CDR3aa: CASSLQGFQPQHF
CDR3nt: TGTGCCAGCAGCTTACAGGGTTTCCAGCCCCAGCATTTT

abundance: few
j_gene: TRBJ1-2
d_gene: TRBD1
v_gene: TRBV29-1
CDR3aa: CSVSRGAYGYTF
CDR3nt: TGCAGCGTAAGCAGGGGGGCATATGGCTACACCTTC

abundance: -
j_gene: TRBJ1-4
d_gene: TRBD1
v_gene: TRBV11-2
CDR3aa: CASSFFGQADSGEKLFF
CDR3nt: TGTGCCAGCAGCTTCTTTGGACAGGCGGACAGCGGTGAAAAACTGTTTTTT

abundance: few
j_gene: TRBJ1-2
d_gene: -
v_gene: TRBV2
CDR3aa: CASRDPYIYGYTF
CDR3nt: TGTGCCAGCAGGGACCCCTACATTTATGGCTACACCTTC

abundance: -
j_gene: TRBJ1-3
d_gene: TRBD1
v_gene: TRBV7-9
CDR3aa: CASRSKTGSNTIYF
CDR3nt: TGTGCCAGCAGATCGAAGACAGGGTCAAACACCATATATTTT

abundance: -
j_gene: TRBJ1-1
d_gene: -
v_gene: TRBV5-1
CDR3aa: CATKLGQMNTEAFF
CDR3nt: TGCGCCACCAAGTTGGGGCAGATGAACACTGAAGCTTTCTTT

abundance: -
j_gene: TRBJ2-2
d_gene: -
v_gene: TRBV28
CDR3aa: CASRRALGTGELFF
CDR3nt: TGTGCCAGCAGGAGGGCCCTTGGGACCGGGGAGCTGTTTTTT

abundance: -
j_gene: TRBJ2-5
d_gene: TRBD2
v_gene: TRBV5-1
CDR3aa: CASSLSSPTSGTQETQYF
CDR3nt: TGCGCCAGCAGCTTATCAAGCCCGACTAGCGGCACACAAGAGACCCAGTACTTC

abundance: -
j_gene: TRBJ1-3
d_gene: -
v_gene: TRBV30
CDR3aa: CAWKQSGNTIYF
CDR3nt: TGTGCCTGGAAGCAGTCTGGAAACACCATATATTTT

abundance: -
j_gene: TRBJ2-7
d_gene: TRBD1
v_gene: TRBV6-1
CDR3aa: CASIGQGVWEQYF
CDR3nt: TGTGCCAGCATTGGACAGGGGGTGTGGGAGCAGTACTTC

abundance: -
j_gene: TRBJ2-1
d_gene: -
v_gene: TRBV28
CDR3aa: CASRDRYEQFF
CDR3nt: TGTGCCAGCAGAGACAGATACGAGCAGTTCTTC

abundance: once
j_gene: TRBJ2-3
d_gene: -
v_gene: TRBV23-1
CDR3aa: CASSQSRDISTDTQYF
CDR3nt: TGCGCCAGCAGTCAATCTCGGGACATTAGCACAGATACGCAGTATTTT

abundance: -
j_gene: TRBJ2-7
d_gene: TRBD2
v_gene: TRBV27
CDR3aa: CASSWTSGGYEQYF
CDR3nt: TGTGCCAGCAGTTGGACTAGCGGGGGGTACGAGCAGTACTTC

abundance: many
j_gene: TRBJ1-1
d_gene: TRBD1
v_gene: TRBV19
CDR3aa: CASSIRGRGLVDEAFF
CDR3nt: TGTGCCAGTAGTATTAGGGGGCGCGGGCTGGTAGATGAAGCTTTCTTT

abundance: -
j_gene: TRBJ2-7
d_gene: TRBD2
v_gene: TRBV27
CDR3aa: CASSLLAGAIEQYF
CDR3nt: TGTGCCAGCAGTTTACTAGCGGGAGCGATCGAGCAGTACTTC

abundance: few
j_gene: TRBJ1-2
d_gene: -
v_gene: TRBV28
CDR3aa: CASSPPTDYYGYTF
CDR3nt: TGTGCCAGCAGTCCCCCCACAGACTACTATGGCTACACCTTC

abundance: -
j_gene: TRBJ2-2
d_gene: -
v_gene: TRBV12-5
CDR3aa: CASGLVLGRDPGELFF
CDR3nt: TGTGCTAGTGGTTTGGTACTGGGCAGGGACCCCGGGGAGCTGTTTTTT

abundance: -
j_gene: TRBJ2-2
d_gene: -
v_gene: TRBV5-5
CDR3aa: CASSSLFGNTGELFF
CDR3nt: TGTGCCAGCAGCAGCCTCTTTGGGAACACCGGGGAGCTGTTTTTT

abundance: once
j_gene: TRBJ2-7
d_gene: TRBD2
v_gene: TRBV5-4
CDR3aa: CASSSSGRAYEQYF
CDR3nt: TGTGCCAGCAGCTCTAGCGGGAGGGCCTACGAGCAGTACTTC

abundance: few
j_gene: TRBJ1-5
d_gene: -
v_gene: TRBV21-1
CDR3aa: CASSKEGGGCQPQHF
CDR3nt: TGTGCCAGCAGCAAAGAAGGAGGGGGCTGTCAGCCCCAGCATTTT

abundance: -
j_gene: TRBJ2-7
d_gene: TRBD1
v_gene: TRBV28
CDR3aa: CASSLWDRLSYEQYF
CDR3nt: TGTGCCAGCAGTTTATGGGACAGGCTTTCCTACGAGCAGTACTTC